This TCR beta chain was identified during a study of blood T cell repertoires in COVID-19. Whole-study context: COVID-19 samples from acute and convalescent phases originated in the United States, Italy and Spain.

This table comes from immunoSEQ multiplex PCR, and its TCRdb copy is limited to in-frame clones, with some not included. The data show hundreds of thousands of clones, with around 90% seen just once and about 5% held by the top ten. Material: PBMCs or T cells enriched from blood (not recorded which). The TCR sequence derives from a man in his sixties who had recovered from COVID-19.

This CDR3 reads CASSPEGEGSPLHF. The CDR3 nucleotides are TGTGCCAGCTCCCCCGAAGGGGAGGGATCACCCCTCCACTTT. V is TRBV18 and J is TRBJ1-6; tentative D call: TRBD1 (5 bases). Germline V lookup: CDR1 KGHSH, CDR2 LQKENI. This CDR3 spans 14 amino acids. V lost 6 bases, J lost 10 bases, and 16 bases lay in between.